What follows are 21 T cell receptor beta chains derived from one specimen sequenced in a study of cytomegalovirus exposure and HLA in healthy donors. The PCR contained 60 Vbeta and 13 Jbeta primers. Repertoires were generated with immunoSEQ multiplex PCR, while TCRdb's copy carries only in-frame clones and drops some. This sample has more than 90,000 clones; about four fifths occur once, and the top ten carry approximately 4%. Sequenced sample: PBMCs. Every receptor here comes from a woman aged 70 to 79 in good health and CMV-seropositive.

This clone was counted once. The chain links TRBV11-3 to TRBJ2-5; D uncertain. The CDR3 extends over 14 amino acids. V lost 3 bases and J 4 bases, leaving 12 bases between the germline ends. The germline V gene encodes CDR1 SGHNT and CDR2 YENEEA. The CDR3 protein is CASSFRQIPETQYF. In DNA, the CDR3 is TGTGCCAGCAGCTTCAGGCAGATCCCAGAGACCCAGTACTTC. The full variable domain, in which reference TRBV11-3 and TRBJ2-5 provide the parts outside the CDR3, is EAGVVQSPRYKIIEKKQPVAFWCNPISGHNTLYWYLQNLGQGPELLIRYENEEAVDDSQLPKDRFSAERLKGVDSTLKIQPAELGDSAVYLCASSFRQIPETQYFGPGTRLLVL.

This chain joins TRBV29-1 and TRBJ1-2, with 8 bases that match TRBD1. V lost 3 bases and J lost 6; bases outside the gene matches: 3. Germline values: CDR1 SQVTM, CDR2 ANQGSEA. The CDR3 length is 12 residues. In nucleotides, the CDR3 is TGCAGCGTTGACGCGGGACAGGATGGCTACACCTTC. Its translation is CSVDAGQDGYTF. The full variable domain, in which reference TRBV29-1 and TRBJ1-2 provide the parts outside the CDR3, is SAVISQKPSRDICQRGTSLTIQCQVDSQVTMMFWYRQQPGQSLTLIATANQGSEATYESGFVIDKFPISRPNLTFSTLTVSNMSPEDSSIYLCSVDAGQDGYTFGSGTRLTVV.

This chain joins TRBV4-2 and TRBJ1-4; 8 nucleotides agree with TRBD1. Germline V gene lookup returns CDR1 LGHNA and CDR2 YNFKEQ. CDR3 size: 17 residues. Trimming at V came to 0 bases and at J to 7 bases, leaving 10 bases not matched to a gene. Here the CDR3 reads CASSQEGQGAGSEKLFF. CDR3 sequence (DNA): TGTGCCAGCAGCCAAGAGGGGCAGGGGGCTGGGTCTGAAAAACTGTTTTTT.

The CDR3 DNA is TGTGCCAGCAGCCCCACAGGGGGCGTTATGCATGAGCAGTTCTTC. It encodes CASSPTGGVMHEQFF. This rearrangement joins TRBV7-8 to TRBJ2-1, with TRBD1 matching 9 bases. The length of the CDR3 is 15 residues. J was trimmed by 8 bases and V by 5 bases; bases with no gene match: 10. CDR1 and CDR2 (germline): SGHVS, FQNEAQ.

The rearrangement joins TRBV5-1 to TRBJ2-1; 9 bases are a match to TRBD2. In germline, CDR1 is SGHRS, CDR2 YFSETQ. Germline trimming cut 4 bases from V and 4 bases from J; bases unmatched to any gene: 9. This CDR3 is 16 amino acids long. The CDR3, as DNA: TGCGCCAGCAGCAAATTAGCGGGAGCGGTATACAATGAGCAGTTCTTC. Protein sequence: CASSKLAGAVYNEQFF.

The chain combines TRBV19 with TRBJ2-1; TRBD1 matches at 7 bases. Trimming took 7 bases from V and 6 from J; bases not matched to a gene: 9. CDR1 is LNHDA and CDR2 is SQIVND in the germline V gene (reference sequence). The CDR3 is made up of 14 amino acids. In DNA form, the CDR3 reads TGTGCCAGTAAGAGGCAGGGGGATAGCAATGAGCAGTTCTTC. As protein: CASKRQGDSNEQFF.

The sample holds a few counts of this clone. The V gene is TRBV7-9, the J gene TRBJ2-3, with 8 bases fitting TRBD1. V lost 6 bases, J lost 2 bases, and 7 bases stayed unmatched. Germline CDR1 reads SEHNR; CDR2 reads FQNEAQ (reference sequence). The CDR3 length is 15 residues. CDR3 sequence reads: CASSMGQVLTDTQYF. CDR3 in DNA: TGTGCCAGCAGTATGGGACAGGTCCTCACAGATACGCAGTATTTT.

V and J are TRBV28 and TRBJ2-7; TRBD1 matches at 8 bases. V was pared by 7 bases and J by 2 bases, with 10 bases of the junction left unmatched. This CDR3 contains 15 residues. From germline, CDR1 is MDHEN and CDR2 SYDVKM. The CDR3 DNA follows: TGTGCCAGCACCCCTCCAGGGACAGGTACCTACGAGCAGTACTTC. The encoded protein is CASTPPGTGTYEQYF.

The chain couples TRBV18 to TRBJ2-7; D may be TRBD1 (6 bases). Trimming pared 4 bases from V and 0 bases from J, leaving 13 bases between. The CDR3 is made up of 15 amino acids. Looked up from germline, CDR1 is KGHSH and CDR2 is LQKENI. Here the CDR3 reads CASSQGHFSSYEQYF. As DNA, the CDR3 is TGTGCCAGCTCACAGGGACATTTCAGCTCCTACGAGCAGTACTTC.

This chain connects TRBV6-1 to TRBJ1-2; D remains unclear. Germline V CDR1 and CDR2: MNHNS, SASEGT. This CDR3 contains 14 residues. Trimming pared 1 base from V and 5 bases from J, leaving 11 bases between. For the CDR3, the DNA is TGTGCCAGCAGTGAAGGAGGCAGTAGATATGGCTACACCTTC. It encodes CASSEGGSRYGYTF.

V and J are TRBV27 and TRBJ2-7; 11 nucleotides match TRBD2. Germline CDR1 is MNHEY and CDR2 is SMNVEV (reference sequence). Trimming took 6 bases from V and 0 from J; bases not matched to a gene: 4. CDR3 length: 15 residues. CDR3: CASRVTSGTSYEQYF. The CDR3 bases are TGTGCCAGCAGGGTGACTAGCGGGACCTCCTACGAGCAGTACTTC.

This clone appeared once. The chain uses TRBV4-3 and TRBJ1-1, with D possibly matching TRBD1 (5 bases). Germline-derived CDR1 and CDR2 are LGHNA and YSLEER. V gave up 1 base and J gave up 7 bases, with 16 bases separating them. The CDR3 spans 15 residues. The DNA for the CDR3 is TGCGCCAGCAGCCAAGTTATGGGGCGGGGTGATGAAGCTTTCTTT. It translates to CASSQVMGRGDEAFF.

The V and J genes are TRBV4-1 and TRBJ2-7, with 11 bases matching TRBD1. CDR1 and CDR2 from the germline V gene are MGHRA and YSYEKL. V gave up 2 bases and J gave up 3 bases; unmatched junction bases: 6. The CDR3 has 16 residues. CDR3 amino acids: CASSQPLGQGVYEQYF. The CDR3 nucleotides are TGCGCCAGCAGCCAACCGCTGGGACAGGGGGTCTACGAGCAGTACTTC.

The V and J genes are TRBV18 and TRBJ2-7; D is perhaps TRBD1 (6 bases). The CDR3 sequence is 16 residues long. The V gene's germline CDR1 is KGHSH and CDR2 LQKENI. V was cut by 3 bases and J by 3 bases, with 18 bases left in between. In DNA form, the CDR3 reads TGTGCCAGCTCACCGCTAACAGGGCTCTCTGTCTACGAGCAGTACTTC. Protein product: CASSPLTGLSVYEQYF.

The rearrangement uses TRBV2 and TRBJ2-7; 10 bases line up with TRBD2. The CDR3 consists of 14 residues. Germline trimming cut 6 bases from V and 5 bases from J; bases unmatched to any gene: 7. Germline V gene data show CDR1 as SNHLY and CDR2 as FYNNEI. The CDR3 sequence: CASSILAGENEQYF. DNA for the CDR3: TGTGCCAGCAGCATCCTAGCGGGAGAAAACGAGCAGTACTTC.

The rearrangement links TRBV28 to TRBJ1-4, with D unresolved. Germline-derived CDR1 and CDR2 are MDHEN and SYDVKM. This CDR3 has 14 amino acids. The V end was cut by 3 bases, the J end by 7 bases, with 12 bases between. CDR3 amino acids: CASSLGRRREKLFF. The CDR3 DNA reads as TGTGCCAGCAGTTTGGGCAGACGCCGTGAAAAACTGTTTTTT.

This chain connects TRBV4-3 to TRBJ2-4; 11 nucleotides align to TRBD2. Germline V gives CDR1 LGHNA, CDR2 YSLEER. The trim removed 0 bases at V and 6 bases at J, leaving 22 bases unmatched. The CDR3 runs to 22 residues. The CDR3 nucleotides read TGCGCCAGCAGCCAAGATCTCTCCCAGTATGTAGCGGGAGGGGGCTGGAGAAACATTCAGTACTTC. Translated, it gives CASSQDLSQYVAGGGWRNIQYF.

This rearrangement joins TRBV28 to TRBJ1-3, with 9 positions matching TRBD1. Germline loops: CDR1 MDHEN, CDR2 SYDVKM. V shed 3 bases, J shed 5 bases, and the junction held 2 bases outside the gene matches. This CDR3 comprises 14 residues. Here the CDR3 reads CASSLGTGRNTIYF. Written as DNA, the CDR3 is TGTGCCAGCAGTTTGGGGACAGGGAGAAACACCATATATTTT. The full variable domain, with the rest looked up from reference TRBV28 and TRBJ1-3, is DVKVTQSSRYLVKRTGEKVFLECVQDMDHENMFWYRQDPGLGLRLIYFSYDVKMKEKGDIPEGYSVSREKKERFSLILESASTNQTSMYLCASSLGTGRNTIYFGEGSWLTVV.

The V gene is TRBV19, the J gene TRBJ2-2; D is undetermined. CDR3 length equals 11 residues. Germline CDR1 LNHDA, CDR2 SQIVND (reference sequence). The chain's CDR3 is CGTANTGELFF. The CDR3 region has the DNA TGTGGTACAGCGAACACCGGGGAGCTGTTTTTT.

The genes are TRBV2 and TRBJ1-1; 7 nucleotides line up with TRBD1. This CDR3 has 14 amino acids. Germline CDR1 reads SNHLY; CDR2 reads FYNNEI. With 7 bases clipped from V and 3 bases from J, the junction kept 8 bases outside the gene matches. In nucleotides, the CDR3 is TGTGCCAGCAACCCAGGGGGTGGTGACACTGAAGCTTTCTTT. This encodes CASNPGGGDTEAFF.

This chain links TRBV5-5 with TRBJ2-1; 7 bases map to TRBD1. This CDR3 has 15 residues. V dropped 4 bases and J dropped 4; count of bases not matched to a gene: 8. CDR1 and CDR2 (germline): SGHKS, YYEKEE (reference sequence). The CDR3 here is CASSRDSPSYNEQFF. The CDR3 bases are TGTGCCAGCAGCCGGGACAGTCCCTCTTACAATGAGCAGTTCTTC. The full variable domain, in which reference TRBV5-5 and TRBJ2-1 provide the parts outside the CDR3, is DAGVTQSPTHLIKTRGQQVTLRCSPISGHKSVSWYQQVLGQGPQFIFQYYEKEERGRGNFPDRFSARQFPNYSSELNVNALLLGDSALYLCASSRDSPSYNEQFFGPGTRLTVL.